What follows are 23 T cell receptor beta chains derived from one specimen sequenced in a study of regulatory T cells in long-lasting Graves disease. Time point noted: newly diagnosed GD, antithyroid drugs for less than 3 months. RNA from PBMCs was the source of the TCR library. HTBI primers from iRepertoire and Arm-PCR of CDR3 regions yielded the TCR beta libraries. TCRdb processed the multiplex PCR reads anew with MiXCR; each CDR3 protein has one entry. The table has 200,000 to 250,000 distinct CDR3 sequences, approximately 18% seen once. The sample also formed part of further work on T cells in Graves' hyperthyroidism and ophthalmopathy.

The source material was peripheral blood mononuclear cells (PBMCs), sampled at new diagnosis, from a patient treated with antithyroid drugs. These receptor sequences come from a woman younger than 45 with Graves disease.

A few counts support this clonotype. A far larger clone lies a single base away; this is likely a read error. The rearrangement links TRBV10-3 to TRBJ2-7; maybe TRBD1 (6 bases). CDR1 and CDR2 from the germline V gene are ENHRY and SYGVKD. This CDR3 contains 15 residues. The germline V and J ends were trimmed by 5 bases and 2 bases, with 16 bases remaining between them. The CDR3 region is CAISLETGTTYEQYF. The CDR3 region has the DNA TGTGCCATCAGTTTAGAGACCGGGACAACCTACGAGCAGTACTTC.

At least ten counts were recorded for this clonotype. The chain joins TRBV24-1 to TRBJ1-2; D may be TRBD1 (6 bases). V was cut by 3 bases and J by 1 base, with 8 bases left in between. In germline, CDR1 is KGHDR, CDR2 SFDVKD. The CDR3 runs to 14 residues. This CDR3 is CATSDNRDNYGYTF. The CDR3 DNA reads TGTGCCACCAGTGATAACAGGGATAACTATGGCTACACCTTC.

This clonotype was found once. The CDR3 bases are TGTGCCACCATCCCGGGACAGGGGAGAGGAACTGAAGCTTTCTTT. Its translation is CATIPGQGRGTEAFF. This chain links TRBV15 with TRBJ1-1, with 10 bases lining up with TRBD1. The trim removed 7 bases at V and 5 bases at J, leaving 10 bases unmatched. The CDR3 is 15 amino acids. The V gene's germline CDR1 is LNHNV and CDR2 YYDKDF (reference sequence).

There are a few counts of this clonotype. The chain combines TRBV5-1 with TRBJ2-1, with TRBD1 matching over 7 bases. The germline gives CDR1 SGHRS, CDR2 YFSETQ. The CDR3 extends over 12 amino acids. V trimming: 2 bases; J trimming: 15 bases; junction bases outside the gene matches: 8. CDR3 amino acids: CASSFQTGDRFF. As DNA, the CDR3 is TGCGCCAGCAGCTTTCAAACAGGGGACCGGTTCTTC.

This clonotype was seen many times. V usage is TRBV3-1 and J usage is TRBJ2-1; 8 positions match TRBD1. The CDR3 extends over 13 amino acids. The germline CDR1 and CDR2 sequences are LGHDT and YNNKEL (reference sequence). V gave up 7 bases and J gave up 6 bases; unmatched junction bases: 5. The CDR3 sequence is CASNGQGFNEQFF. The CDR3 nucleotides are TGTGCCAGCAACGGACAGGGCTTCAATGAGCAGTTCTTC.

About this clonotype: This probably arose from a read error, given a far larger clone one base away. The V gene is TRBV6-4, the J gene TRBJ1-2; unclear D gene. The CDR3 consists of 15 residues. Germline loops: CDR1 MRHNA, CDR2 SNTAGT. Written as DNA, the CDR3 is TGTGCCATCAGTGAAGTGGATGGGGAAGGCTATGGCTACACCTTC. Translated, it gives CAISEVDGEGYGYTF.

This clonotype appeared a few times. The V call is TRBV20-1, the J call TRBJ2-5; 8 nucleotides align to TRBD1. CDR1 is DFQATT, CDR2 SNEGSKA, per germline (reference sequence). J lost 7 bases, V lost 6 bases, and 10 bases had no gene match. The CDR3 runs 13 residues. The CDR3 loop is CSANGQGYATQYF. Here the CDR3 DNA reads TGCAGTGCGAACGGACAGGGCTACGCGACCCAGTACTTC.

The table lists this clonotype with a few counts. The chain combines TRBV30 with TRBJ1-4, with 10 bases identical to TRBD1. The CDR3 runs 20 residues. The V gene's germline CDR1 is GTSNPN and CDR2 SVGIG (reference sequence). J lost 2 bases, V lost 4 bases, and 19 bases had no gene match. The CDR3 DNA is TGTGCCTGGAATAGGGGGGCCGGGACAGGGGCACTGGCGACTAATGAAAAACTGTTTTTT. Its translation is CAWNRGAGTGALATNEKLFF.

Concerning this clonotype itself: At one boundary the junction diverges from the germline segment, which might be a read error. The CDR3, as DNA: TGTGCTAGCAGCGCCGACTTGAACACCGGGGAGCTGTTTTTT. Its protein product is CASSADLNTGELFF. The chain combines TRBV7-7 with TRBJ2-2; D remains unclear. The CDR3 covers 14 residues. Germline-derived CDR1 and CDR2 are SSHAT and FNYEAQ (reference sequence).

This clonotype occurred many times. CDR3 nucleotides: TGTGCCAGTAGTACCTACCGGGACAGGGCCATCGAGGCTTTCTTT. Translated, it gives CASSTYRDRAIEAFF. The V gene is TRBV19, the J gene TRBJ1-1; 9 bases match TRBD1. The CDR3 is 15 residues long. CDR1 and CDR2 (germline): LNHDA, SQIVND (reference sequence). Trimming at V came to 4 bases and at J to 11 bases, leaving 14 bases not matched to a gene.

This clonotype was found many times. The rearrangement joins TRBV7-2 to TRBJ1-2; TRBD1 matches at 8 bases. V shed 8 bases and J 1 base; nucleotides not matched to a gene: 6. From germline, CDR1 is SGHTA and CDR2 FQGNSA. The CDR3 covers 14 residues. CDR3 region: CASGTQGVNYGYTF. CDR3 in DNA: TGTGCCAGCGGAACACAGGGGGTTAACTATGGCTACACCTTC.

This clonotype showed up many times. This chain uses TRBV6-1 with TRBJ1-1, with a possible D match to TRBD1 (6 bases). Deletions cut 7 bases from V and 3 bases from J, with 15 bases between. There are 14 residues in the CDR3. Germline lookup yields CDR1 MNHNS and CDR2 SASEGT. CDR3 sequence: CASTLRGGYTEAFF. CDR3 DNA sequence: TGTGCCAGCACCCTAAGGGGGGGCTACACTGAAGCTTTCTTT.

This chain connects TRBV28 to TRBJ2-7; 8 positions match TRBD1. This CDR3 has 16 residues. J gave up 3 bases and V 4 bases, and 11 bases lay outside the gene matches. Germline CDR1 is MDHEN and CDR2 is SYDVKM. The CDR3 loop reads CASSSPGTGKVYEQYF. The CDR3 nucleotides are TGTGCCAGCAGTTCGCCTGGGACAGGCAAAGTCTACGAGCAGTACTTC. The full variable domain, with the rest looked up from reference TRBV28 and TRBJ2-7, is DVKVTQSSRYLVKRTGEKVFLECVQDMDHENMFWYRQDPGLGLRLIYFSYDVKMKEKGDIPEGYSVSREKKERFSLILESASTNQTSMYLCASSSPGTGKVYEQYFGPGTRLTVT.

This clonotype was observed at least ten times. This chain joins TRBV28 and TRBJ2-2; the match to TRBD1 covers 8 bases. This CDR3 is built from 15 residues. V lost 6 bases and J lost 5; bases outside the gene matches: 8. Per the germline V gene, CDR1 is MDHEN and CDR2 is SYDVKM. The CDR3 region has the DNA TGTGCCAGCAGCCCAGGGGGCCAGCCGACCGGGGAGCTGTTTTTT. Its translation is CASSPGGQPTGELFF.

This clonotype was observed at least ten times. Here the CDR3 reads CASSSGTRGNIQYF. The DNA for the CDR3 is TGTGCCAGCAGCTCCGGGACCCGGGGAAACATTCAGTACTTC. The rearrangement uses TRBV7-2 and TRBJ2-4, with D tentatively TRBD1 or TRBD2 (5 bases each). V lost 4 bases and J lost 6, with 13 bases in between. The CDR3 loop spans 14 amino acids. Germline CDR1 is SGHTA and CDR2 is FQGNSA.

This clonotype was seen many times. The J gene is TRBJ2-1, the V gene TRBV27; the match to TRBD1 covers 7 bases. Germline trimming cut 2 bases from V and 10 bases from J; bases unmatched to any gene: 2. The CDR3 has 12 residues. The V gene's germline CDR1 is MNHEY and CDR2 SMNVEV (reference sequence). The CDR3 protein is CASSLNRGEQFF. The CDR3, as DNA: TGTGCCAGCAGTTTAAACAGGGGAGAGCAGTTCTTC.

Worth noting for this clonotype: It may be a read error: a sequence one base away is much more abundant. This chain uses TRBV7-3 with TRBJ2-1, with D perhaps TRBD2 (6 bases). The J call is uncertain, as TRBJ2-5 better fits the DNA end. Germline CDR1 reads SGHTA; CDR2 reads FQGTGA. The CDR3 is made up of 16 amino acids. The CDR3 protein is CASSSNRETYQETQYF. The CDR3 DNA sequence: TGTGCCAGCAGCTCAAACCGGGAGACATACCAAGAGACCCAGTACTTC.

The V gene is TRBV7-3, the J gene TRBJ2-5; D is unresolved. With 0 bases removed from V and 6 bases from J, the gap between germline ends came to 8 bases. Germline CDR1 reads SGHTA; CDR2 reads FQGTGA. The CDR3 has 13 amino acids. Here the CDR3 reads CASSLTLAQTQYF. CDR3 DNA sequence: TGTGCCAGCAGCTTAACCTTGGCCCAGACCCAGTACTTC.

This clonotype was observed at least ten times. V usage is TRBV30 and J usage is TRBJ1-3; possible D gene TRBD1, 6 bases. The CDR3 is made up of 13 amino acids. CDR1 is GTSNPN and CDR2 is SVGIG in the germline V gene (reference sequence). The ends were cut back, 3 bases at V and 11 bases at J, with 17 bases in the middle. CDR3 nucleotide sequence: TGTGCCTGGAGGCGGGGGCTCTCGGGCGCCATATATTTT. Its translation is CAWRRGLSGAIYF.

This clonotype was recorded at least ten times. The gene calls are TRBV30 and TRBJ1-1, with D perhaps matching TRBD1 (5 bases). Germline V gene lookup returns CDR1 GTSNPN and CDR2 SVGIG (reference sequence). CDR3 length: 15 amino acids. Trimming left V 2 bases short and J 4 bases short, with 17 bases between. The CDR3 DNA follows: TGTGCCTGGAGTAATCCTCGGGCGGGGGTCACTGAAGCTTTCTTT. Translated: CAWSNPRAGVTEAFF.

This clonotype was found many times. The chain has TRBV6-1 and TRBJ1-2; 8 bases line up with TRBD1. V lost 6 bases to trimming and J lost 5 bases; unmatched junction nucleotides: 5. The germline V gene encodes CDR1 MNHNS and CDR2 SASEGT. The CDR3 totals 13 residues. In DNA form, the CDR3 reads TGTGCCAGCAGCCAGGACAGGGTGTATGGCTACACCTTC. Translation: CASSQDRVYGYTF.

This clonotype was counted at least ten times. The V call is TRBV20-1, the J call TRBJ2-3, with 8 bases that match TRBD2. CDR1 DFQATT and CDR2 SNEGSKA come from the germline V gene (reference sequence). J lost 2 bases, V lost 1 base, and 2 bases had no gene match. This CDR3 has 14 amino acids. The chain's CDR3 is CSARAGGHTDTQYF. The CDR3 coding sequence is TGCAGTGCTAGAGCGGGAGGGCACACAGATACGCAGTATTTT.

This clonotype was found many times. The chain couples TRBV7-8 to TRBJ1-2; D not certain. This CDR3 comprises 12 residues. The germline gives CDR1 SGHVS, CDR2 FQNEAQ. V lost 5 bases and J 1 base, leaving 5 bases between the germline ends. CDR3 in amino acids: CASSQNNYGYTF. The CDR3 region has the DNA TGTGCCAGCAGCCAAAATAACTATGGCTACACCTTC.